This T cell receptor beta chain comes out of a study of metastatic and nonmetastatic thyroid tumors. The length of the CDR3 is 14 residues. Germline CDR1 reads MNHEY; CDR2 reads SMNVEV (reference sequence). Among the patients, none had received any treatment before thyroid surgery. Via MiXCR, TCRdb re-called the PCR reads. The sample contains around 65,000 clones, 11% to 15% of which appear only once. The TCR sequence derives from a male donor with papillary thyroid cancer or a benign thyroid nodule (not recorded which). Some clones in this sample may be carry-over from other donors' samples. Sequencing input: blood. This sequence joins TRBV27 and TRBJ2-7, with 10 positions matching TRBD2. The CDR3 sequence: CASSLGTSVYEQCV. Here the CDR3 DNA reads TGTGCCAGCAGTTTAGGGACTAGCGTATACGAGCAGTGCGTC.